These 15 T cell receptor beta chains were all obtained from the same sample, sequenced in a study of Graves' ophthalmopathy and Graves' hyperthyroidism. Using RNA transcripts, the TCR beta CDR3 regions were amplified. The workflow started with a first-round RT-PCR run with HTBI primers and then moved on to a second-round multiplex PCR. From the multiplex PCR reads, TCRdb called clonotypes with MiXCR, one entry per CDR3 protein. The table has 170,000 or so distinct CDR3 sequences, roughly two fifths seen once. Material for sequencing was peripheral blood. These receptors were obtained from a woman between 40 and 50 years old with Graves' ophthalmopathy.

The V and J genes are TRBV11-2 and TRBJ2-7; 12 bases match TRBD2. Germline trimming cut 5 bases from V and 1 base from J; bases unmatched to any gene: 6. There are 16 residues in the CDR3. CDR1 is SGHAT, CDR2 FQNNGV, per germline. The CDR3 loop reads CASSQRTSGTSYEQYF. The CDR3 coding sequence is TGTGCCAGCAGCCAAAGGACTAGCGGGACTTCCTACGAGCAGTACTTC.

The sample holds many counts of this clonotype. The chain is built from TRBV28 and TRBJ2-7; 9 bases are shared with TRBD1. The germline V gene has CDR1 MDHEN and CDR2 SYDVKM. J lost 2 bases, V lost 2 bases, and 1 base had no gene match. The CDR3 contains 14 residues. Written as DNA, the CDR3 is TGTGCCAGCAGTTTAAACAGGGGGCCCTACGAGCAGTACTTC. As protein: CASSLNRGPYEQYF.

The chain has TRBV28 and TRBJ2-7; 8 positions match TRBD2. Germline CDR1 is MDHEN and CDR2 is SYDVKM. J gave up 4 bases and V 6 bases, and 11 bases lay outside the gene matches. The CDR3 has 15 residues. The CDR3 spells CASSRIAGPIYEQYF. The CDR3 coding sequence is TGTGCCAGCAGCCGTATAGCGGGACCGATTTACGAGCAGTACTTC.

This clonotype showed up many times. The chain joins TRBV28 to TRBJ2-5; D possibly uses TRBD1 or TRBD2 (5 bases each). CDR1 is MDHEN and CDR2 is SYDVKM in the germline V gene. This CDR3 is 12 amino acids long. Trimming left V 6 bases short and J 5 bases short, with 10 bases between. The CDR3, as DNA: TGTGCCAGCAGCGAGGGGTCGGAGACCCAGTACTTC. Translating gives CASSEGSETQYF.

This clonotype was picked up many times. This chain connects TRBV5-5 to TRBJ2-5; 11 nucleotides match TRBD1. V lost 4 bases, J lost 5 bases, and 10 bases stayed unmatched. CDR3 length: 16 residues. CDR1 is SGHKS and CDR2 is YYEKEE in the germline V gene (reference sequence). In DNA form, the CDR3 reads TGTGCCAGCAGCCCGCTAGGACAGGGGGCACGGGAGACCCAGTACTTC. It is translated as CASSPLGQGARETQYF. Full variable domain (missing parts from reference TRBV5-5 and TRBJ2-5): DAGVTQSPTHLIKTRGQQVTLRCSPISGHKSVSWYQQVLGQGPQFIFQYYEKEERGRGNFPDRFSARQFPNYSSELNVNALLLGDSALYLCASSPLGQGARETQYFGPGTRLLVL.

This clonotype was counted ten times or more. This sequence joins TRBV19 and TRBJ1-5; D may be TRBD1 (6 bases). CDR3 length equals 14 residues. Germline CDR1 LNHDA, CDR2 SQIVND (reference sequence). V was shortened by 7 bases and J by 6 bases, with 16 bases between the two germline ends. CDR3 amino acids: CASTPDSGIQPQHF. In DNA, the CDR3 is TGTGCCAGTACCCCGGACAGCGGGATTCAGCCCCAGCATTTT.

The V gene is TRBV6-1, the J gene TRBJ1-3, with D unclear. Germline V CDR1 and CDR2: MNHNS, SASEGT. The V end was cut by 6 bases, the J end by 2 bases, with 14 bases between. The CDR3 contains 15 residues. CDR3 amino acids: CASRPLEGPGNTIYF. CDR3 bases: TGTGCCAGCAGACCCTTAGAAGGCCCTGGAAACACCATATATTTT.

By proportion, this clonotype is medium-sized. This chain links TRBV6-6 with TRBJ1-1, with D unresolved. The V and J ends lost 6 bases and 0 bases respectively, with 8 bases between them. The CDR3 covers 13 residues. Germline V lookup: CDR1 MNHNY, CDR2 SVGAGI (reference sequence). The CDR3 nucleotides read TGTGCCAGCAGAAAGACCATGAACACTGAAGCTTTCTTT. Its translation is CASRKTMNTEAFF.

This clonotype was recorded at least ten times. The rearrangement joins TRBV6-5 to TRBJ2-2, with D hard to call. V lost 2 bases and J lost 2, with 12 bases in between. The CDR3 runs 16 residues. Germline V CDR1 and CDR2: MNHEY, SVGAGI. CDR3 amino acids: CASSYNARPNTGELFF. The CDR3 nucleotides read TGTGCCAGCAGTTACAACGCACGACCTAACACCGGGGAGCTGTTTTTT.

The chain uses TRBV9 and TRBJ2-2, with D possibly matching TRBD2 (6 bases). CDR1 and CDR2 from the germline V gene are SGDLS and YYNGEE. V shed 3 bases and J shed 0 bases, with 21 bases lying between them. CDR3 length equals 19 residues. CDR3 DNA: TGTGCCAGCAGCGCTCGTAGCATCGGGAGCCTCGCGAACACCGGGGAGCTGTTTTTT. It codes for CASSARSIGSLANTGELFF.

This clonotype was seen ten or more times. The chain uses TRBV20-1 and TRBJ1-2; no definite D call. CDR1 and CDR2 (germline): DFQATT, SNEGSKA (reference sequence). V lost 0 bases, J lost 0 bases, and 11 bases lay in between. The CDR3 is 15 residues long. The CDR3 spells CSARDHVTSNYGYTF. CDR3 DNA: TGCAGTGCTAGAGATCATGTGACATCTAACTATGGCTACACCTTC.

The CDR3 is CASSPLRGRKTQYF. DNA for the CDR3: TGTGCCAGCAGTCCCCTCAGGGGTCGTAAGACCCAGTACTTC. The rearrangement joins TRBV6-1 to TRBJ2-5; perhaps TRBD1 as D (6 bases). The CDR3 totals 14 residues. Trimming left V 5 bases short and J 6 bases short, with 16 bases between. Germline CDR1 is MNHNS and CDR2 is SASEGT.

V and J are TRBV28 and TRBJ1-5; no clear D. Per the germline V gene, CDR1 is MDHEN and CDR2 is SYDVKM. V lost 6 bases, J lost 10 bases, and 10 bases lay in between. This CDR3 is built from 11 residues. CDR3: CASRRVEPQHF. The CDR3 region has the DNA TGTGCCAGCAGGAGGGTGGAACCCCAGCATTTT.

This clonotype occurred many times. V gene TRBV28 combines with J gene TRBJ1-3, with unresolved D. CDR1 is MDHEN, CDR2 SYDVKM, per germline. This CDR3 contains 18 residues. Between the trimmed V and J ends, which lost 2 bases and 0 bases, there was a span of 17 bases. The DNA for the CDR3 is TGTGCCAGCAGTTTAAATCCCTGGGCAGTGAGCTCTGGAAACACCATATATTTT. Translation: CASSLNPWAVSSGNTIYF.

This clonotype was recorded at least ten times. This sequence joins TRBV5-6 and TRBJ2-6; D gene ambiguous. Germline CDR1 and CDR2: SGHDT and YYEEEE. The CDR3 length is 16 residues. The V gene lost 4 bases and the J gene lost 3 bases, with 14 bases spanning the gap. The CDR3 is CASSPPRVGGANVLTF. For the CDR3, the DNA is TGTGCCAGCAGCCCCCCTAGGGTTGGTGGGGCCAACGTCCTGACTTTC. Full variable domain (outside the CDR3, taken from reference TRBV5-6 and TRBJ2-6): DAGVTQSPTHLIKTRGQQVTLRCSPKSGHDTVSWYQQALGQGPQFIFQYYEEEERQRGNFPDRFSGHQFPNYSSELNVNALLLGDSALYLCASSPPRVGGANVLTFGAGSRLTVL.